This T cell receptor beta chain was captured in a study of human T cells and chemical hapten exposure. Study overall: Per-sample variation in TCR yield stemmed mainly from small pooled library volume differences.

This clonotype has only a few counts. No antigen is known for it. This sample's time point: patch test 2, 6 weeks after DPC sensitization. Described treatment: therapeutic diphenylcyclopropenone sensitization with weekly scalp DPC. Blood draws came first, before each patch test. The CDR3 totals 18 residues. Trimming shortened V by 6 bases and J by 0 bases, and 18 bases separated the two germline ends. Germline CDR1 is MNHNS and CDR2 is SASEGT. Study results and caveats: No alteration of TCRs above 1 in 1000 frequency was seen with DPC sensitization.

The study's library attached unique molecular identifiers to single cDNA molecules. TCRdb independently ran MiXCR on the RACE reads; one entry per CDR3 protein. The table shows about 380,000 distinct CDR3 sequences, with roughly 6.3% occurring only once. The origin of this receptor is a woman aged 18-29 years with alopecia areata. Some clones in this sample may be carry-over from other donors' samples. The chain is built from TRBV6-1 and TRBJ2-6; D might be TRBD1 (5 bases). The sequences come from whole blood, collected in connection with sensitization to the hapten diphenylcyclopropenone (DPC). The CDR3 DNA is TGTGCCAGCAGACCCACAGGCCCGCATAGCTCTGGGGCCAACGTCCTGACTTTC. Residues: CASRPTGPHSSGANVLTF.